The sequence of this T cell receptor (beta chain) was determined in a study of blood T cell repertoires in COVID-19. Study overall: T cells, B-cell-depleted T cells, or PBMCs provided the cDNA or gDNA that served as material.

Clones were sequenced by immunoSEQ multiplex PCR, and TCRdb holds only the in-frame ones, with some missing. The sample records 380,000 or so clones, around 84% being singletons. V was shortened by 0 bases and J by 1 base, with 8 bases between the two germline ends. This CDR3 is built from 15 residues. CDR1 is SGHRS, CDR2 YFSETQ, per germline. The V call is TRBV5-1, the J call TRBJ2-1; no firm D call. The TCR originated in a human donor with acute or convalescent COVID-19. The donor label of this sample is uncertain. Material: peripheral blood. The CDR3 loop is CASSLGARSYNEQFF. The CDR3 DNA is TGCGCCAGCAGCTTGGGGGCTCGGTCCTACAATGAGCAGTTCTTC. The full variable domain, in which reference TRBV5-1 and TRBJ2-1 provide the parts outside the CDR3, is KAGVTQTPRYLIKTRGQQVTLSCSPISGHRSVSWYQQTPGQGLQFLFEYFSETQRNKGNFPGRFSGRQFSNSRSEMNVSTLELGDSALYLCASSLGARSYNEQFFGPGTRLTVL.